A selection of T cell receptor beta chains follows, all from one sample in a study of blood T cells in healthy people across ages. TCRdb independently ran MiXCR on the 5' RACE reads; one entry per CDR3 protein. The sample gives about 680,000 distinct CDR3 sequences, 45% to 50% of which show up once; about a third is in the top ten. Sequenced material: blood. Receptor source: a woman aged 55-69 years in good health. Both conserved end residues are part of each CDR3. The D gene is left open where the match is weak. The size of a clone is reported for some rows only, either as once, few or many, or as a class for expanded clones.

length	size	D	V	J	DNA	CDR3
14	-	-	TRBV5-1	TRBJ2-1	TGCGCCAGCAGCTTGGGGGGTGTGGACAATGAGCAGTTCTTC	CASSLGGVDNEQFF
16	-	-	TRBV6-6	TRBJ2-5	TGTGCCAGCAGTTACTCGATGGGGGGCGCGGGGGAGACCCAGTACTTC	CASSYSMGGAGETQYF
15	-	-	TRBV7-2	TRBJ2-1	TGTGCCAGCAGCTTAACGAGGTACAGGGATGGGTTCCAGTTCTTC	CASSLTRYRDGFQFF
14	few	TRBD1	TRBV28	TRBJ2-7	TGTGCCAGCAGTCAGGGACAGGTGACCTACGAGCAGTACTTC	CASSQGQVTYEQYF
15	-	-	TRBV7-9	TRBJ2-6	TGTGCCAGCAGTCTTCCCCAAACTGGGGCCAACGTCCTGACTTTC	CASSLPQTGANVLTF
16	-	TRBD2	TRBV6-5	TRBJ2-1	TGTGCCAGCAGCAGGACTAGCGGGAGACCTTACAATGAGCAGTTCTTC	CASSRTSGRPYNEQFF
19	-	TRBD2	TRBV20-1	TRBJ2-7	TGCAGTGCTAGAGTTGCGTCTAGCGGGAGGTTTCGTCCCTACAATGAGCAGTACTTC	CSARVASSGRFRPYNEQYF
13	-	-	TRBV28	TRBJ2-7	TGTGCCGCGTCGAAACCGGACGGGAGAGGGCAGTACTTC	CAASKPDGRGQYF
16	-	-	TRBV7-9	TRBJ2-1	TGTGCCAGCAGCCCGAGAGTAGCGATTGGGCACAATGAGCAGTTCTTC	CASSPRVAIGHNEQFF
14	-	-	TRBV15	TRBJ2-7	TGTGCCACCAGCAGAGTAGTGTCCGGGGGCGAGCAGTACTTC	CATSRVVSGGEQYF
13	-	-	TRBV9	TRBJ2-3	TGTGCCAGCAGCTACTCAACACCGGATACGCAGTATTTT	CASSYSTPDTQYF
15	few	TRBD1	TRBV20-1	TRBJ2-7	TGCAGTGCTAGAGATAGGGACAGGGCTCCTTTAGAGCAGTACTTC	CSARDRDRAPLEQYF
13	-	-	TRBV28	TRBJ1-1	TGTGCCAGCATCCCTGGTGGTTACACTGAAGCTTTCTTT	CASIPGGYTEAFF
13	-	-	TRBV20-1	TRBJ2-3	TGCAGTGCTGGCACTCCGGGCGTTGATGCGCAGTATTTT	CSAGTPGVDAQYF
14	-	TRBD2	TRBV20-1	TRBJ2-7	TGCAGTGCTAGAGTTGCCGGGAGGGCCTACGAGCAGTACTTC	CSARVAGRAYEQYF
12	-	-	TRBV27	TRBJ2-5	TGTGCCAGCGGTTTATCAGGGGAGACCCAGTACTTC	CASGLSGETQYF
15	few	TRBD1	TRBV29-1	TRBJ1-2	TGCAGCGTTGAAGGTACCCGGGACAGGGGCTATGGCTACACCTTC	CSVEGTRDRGYGYTF
13	-	-	TRBV2	TRBJ2-7	TGTGCCAGCAGGAACTCCATCATTAGGGAGCAGTACTTC	CASRNSIIREQYF
14	-	-	TRBV20-1	TRBJ2-3	TGCAGTGCTAGAAACTCGGGGCCCACAGATACGCAGTATTTT	CSARNSGPTDTQYF
14	-	TRBD1	TRBV6-2/TRBV6-3	TRBJ2-1	TGTGCCAGCGGTTACTTGGGGACAGCTAATGAGCAGTTCTTC	CASGYLGTANEQFF
19	-	-	TRBV21-1	TRBJ2-1	TGTGCCAGCAGCAAAGTAGGGACTAGCGGGAGGGTCCCTGTGTATGAGCAGTTCTTC	CASSKVGTSGRVPVYEQFF
14	-	-	TRBV9	TRBJ2-7	TGTGCCAGCAGCGTAGCGCCAGGGGACTACGAGCAGTACTTC	CASSVAPGDYEQYF
11	-	-	TRBV7-9	TRBJ1-1	TGTGCCAGCAGCCCTTACGCTGAAGCTTTCTTT	CASSPYAEAFF
17	-	-	TRBV27	TRBJ2-4	TGTGCCAGCAGTTTATCGGGTTTGGGCCGAGGAAAAAACATTCAGTACTTC	CASSLSGLGRGKNIQYF
17	few	TRBD2	TRBV25-1	TRBJ2-3	TGTGCCAGCAGTGAATTCAGAGTGGGAGGGAGCACAGATACGCAGTATTTT	CASSEFRVGGSTDTQYF
15	-	TRBD2	TRBV24-1	TRBJ2-1	TGTGCCACCAGTGACCCCAGGACTAGCCTCAATGAGCAGTTCTTC	CATSDPRTSLNEQFF
12	few	-	TRBV12-3/TRBV12-4	TRBJ2-7	TGTGCCAGCAGTTCCTCAAACTACGAGCAGTACTTC	CASSSSNYEQYF
14	few	-	TRBV7-2	TRBJ1-6	TGTGCCAGCAGCTTCGGATCGGGGGATTCACCCCTCCACTTT	CASSFGSGDSPLHF
14	-	-	TRBV5-6	TRBJ2-3	TGTGCCAGCAGCTTTGCGGGCCGCACAGATACGCAGTATTTT	CASSFAGRTDTQYF
15	-	-	TRBV7-2	TRBJ2-7	TGTGCCAGCAGCTTGGCAGGGCCGTTACTCTACGAGCAGTACTTC	CASSLAGPLLYEQYF
16	few	TRBD2	TRBV12-3/TRBV12-4	TRBJ2-7	TGTGCCAGCAGTTCGTTGAGCGGGGTGAGCTCCTACGAGCAGTACTTC	CASSSLSGVSSYEQYF
15	few	TRBD2	TRBV28	TRBJ2-7	TGTGCCAGCAGCTCCCCCGGGCGGGAGCCCTACGAGCAGTACTTC	CASSSPGREPYEQYF
16	-	TRBD1	TRBV27	TRBJ2-5	TGTGCCAGCAGTTTAAAGACAGGGACAAAAGTCAATGAGCAGTACTTC	CASSLKTGTKVNEQYF
13	-	-	TRBV28	TRBJ1-2	TGTGCCAGCAGTTTATCACTGGGTCGAGGCTACACCTTC	CASSLSLGRGYTF
17	few	-	TRBV20-1	TRBJ1-2	TGCAGTGCTAGAGATCATGAGGGGTTAAAGTCCCATTATGGCTACACCTTC	CSARDHEGLKSHYGYTF
16	few	TRBD1	TRBV28	TRBJ1-4	TGTGCCAGCAGTCCCCTCAGGGACAGCTTGTCTGAAAAACTGTTTTTT	CASSPLRDSLSEKLFF
16	few	TRBD2	TRBV4-3	TRBJ2-3	TGCGCCAGCAGCCAAGGACAGCGGGAGGTTACAGATACGCAGTATTTT	CASSQGQREVTDTQYF
15	few	-	TRBV29-1	TRBJ1-1	TGCAGCCTTAAACCGGATACAGGGAGTAACACTGAAGCTTTCTTT	CSLKPDTGSNTEAFF
15	few	-	TRBV7-2	TRBJ2-1	TGTGCCAGCAGCTGGGACGGGACGACCTACAATGAGCAGTTCTTC	CASSWDGTTYNEQFF
13	-	-	TRBV20-1	TRBJ2-4	TGCAGTGCCCCACAGACCGGGCAAAACATTCAGTACTTC	CSAPQTGQNIQYF
17	-	TRBD2	TRBV27	TRBJ2-5	TGTGCCAGCAGTTCACTAGCGGCAATAAAGAGGCAAGAGACCCAGTACTTC	CASSSLAAIKRQETQYF
15	few	-	TRBV24-1	TRBJ2-3	TGTGCCACCAGTGATGTACCGGGACCTGCAGATACGCAGTATTTT	CATSDVPGPADTQYF
19	-	TRBD2	TRBV20-1	TRBJ2-4	TGCAGTGCTAGAGTACGACTAGCGGGAGGACTGGTGGCCAAAAACATTCAGTACTTC	CSARVRLAGGLVAKNIQYF